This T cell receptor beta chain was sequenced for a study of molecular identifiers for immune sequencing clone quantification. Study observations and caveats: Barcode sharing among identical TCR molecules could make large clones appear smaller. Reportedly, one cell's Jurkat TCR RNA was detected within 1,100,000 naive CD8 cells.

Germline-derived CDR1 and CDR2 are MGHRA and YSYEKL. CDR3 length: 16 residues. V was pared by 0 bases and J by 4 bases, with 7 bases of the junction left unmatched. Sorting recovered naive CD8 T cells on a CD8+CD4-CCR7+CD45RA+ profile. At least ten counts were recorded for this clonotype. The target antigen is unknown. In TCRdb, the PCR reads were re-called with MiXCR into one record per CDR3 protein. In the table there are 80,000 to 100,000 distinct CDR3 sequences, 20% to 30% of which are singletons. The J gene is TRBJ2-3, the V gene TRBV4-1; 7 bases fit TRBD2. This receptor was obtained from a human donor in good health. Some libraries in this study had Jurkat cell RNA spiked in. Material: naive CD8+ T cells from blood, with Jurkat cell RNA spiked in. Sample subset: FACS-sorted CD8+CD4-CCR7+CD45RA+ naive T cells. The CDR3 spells CASSQEGGGRSDTQYF. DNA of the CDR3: TGCGCCAGCAGCCAAGAGGGGGGAGGGCGTTCAGATACGCAGTATTTT.